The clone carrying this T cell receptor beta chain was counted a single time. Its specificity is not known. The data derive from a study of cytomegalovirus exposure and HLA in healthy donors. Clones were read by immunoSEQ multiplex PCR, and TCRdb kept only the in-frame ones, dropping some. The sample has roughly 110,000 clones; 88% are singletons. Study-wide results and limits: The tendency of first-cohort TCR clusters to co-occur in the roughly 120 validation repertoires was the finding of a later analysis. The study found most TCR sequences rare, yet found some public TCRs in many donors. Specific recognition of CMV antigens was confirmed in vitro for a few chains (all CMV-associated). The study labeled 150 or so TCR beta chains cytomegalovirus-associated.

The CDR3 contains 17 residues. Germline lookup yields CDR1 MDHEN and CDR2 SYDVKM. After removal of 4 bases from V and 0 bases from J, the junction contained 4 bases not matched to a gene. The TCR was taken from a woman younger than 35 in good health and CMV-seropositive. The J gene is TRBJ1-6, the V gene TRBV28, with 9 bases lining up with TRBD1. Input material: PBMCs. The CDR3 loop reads CASSSGQGGSYNSPLHF. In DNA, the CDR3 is TGTGCCAGCAGTTCGGGACAGGGAGGCTCCTATAATTCACCCCTCCACTTT.